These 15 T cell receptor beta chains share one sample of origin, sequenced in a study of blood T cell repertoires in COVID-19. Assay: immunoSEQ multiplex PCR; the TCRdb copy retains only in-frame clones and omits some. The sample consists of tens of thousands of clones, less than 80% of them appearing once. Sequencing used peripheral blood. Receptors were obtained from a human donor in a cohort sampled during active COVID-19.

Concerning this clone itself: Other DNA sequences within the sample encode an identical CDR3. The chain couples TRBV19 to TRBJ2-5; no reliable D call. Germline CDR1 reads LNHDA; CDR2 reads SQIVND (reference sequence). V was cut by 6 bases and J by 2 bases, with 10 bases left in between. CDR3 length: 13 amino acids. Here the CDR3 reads CASSSSGQETQYF. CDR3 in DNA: TGTGCCAGTAGCAGCTCGGGTCAAGAGACCCAGTACTTC.

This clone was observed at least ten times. The CDR3 DNA reads as TGTGCCAGCAGTGATACGACAGGTACTGGGGAGACCCAGTACTTC. It yields the protein CASSDTTGTGETQYF. The V call is TRBV6-1, the J call TRBJ2-5; D perhaps matches TRBD1 (6 bases). Germline V gene sequence: CDR1 MNHNS, CDR2 SASEGT. V gave up 3 bases and J gave up 5 bases, with 16 bases separating them. The CDR3 runs to 15 residues.

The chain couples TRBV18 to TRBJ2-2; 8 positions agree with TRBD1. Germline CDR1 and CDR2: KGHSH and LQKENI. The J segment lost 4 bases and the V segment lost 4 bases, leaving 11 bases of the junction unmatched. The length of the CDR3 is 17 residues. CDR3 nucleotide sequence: TGTGCCAGCTCACTACACGGTCTACAGGGGGGCACCGGGGAGCTGTTTTTT. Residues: CASSLHGLQGGTGELFF. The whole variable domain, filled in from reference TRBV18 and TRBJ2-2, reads NAGVMQNPRHLVRRRGQEARLRCSPMKGHSHVYWYRQLPEEGLKFMVYLQKENIIDESGMPKERFSAEFPKEGPSILRIQQVVRGDSAAYFCASSLHGLQGGTGELFFGEGSRLTVL.

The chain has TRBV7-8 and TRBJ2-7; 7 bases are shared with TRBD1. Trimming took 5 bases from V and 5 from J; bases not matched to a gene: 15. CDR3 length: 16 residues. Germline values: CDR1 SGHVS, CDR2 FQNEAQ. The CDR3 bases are TGTGCCAGCAGCCCATCCCTGGCACAGGGGAAGAACGAGCAGTACTTC. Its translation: CASSPSLAQGKNEQYF.

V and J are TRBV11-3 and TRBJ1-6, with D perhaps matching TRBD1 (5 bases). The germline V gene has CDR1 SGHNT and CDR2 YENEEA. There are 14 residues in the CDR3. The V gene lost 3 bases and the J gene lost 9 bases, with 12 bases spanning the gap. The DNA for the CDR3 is TGTGCCAGCAGCTTTGGGGGGAGGATTTCACCCCTCCACTTT. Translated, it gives CASSFGGRISPLHF.

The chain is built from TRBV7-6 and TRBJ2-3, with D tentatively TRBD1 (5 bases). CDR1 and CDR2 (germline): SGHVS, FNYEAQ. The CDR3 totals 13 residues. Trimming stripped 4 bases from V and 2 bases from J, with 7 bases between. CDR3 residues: CASSWTTTDTQYF. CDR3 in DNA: TGTGCCAGCAGCTGGACAACCACAGATACGCAGTATTTT.

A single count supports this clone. This CDR3 is CASSPLEGEQFF. CDR3 bases: TGCGCCAGCAGCCCACTTGAGGGTGAGCAGTTCTTC. This rearrangement joins TRBV4-1 to TRBJ2-1, with D tentatively TRBD2 (5 bases). V was clipped by 4 bases and J by 9 bases, with 10 bases between them. There are 12 residues in the CDR3. Germline V CDR1 and CDR2: MGHRA, YSYEKL.

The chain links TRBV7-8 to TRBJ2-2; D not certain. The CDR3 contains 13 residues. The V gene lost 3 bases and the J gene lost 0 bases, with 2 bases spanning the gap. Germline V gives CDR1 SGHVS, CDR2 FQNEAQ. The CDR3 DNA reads TGTGCCAGCAGCTTCTCGAACACCGGGGAGCTGTTTTTT. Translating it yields CASSFSNTGELFF. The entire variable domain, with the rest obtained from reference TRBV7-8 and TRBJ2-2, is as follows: GAGVSQSPRYKVAKRGQDVALRCDPISGHVSLFWYQQALGQGPEFLTYFQNEAQLDKSGLPSDRFFAERPEGSVSTLKIQRTQQEDSAVYLCASSFSNTGELFFGEGSRLTVL.

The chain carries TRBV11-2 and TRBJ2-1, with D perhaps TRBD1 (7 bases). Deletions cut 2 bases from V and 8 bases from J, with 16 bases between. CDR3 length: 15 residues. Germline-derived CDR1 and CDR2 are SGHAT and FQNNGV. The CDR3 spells CASSLRAGGGDEQFF. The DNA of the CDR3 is TGTGCCAGCAGCTTACGCGCAGGGGGAGGAGATGAGCAGTTCTTC.

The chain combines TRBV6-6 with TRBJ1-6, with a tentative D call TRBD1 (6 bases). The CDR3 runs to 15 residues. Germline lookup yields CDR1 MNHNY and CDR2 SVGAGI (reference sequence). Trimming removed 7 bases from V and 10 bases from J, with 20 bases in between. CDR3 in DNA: TGTGCCAGCAATAGCCCCGACAGGAAGGCCTCACCCCTCCACTTT. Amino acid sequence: CASNSPDRKASPLHF.

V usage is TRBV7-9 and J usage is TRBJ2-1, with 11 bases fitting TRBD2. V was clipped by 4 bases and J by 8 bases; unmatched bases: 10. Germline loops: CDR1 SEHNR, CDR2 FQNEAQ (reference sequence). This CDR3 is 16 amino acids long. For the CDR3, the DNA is TGTGCCAGCAGCTCAAACTCACTAGCGGGAGTGGATGAGCAGTTCTTC. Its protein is CASSSNSLAGVDEQFF.

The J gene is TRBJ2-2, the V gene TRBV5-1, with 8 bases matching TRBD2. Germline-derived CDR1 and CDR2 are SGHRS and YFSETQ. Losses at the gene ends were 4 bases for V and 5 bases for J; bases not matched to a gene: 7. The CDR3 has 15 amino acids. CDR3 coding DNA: TGCGCCAGCAGCGGGGGGACTAGTCTTACCGGGGAGCTGTTTTTT. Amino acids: CASSGGTSLTGELFF.

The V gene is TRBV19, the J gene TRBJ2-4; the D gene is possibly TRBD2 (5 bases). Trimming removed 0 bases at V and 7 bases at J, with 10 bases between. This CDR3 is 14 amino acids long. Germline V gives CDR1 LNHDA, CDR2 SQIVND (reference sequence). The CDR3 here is CASSIDTRRNIQYF. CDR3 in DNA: TGTGCCAGTAGTATAGACACCCGGAGGAACATTCAGTACTTC.

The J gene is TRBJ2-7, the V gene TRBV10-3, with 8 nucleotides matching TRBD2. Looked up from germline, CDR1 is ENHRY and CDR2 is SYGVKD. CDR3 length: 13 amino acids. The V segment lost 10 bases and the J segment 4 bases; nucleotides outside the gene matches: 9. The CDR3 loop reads CATAQAGGYEQYF. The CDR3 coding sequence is TGTGCCACGGCGCAGGCGGGAGGTTACGAGCAGTACTTC.

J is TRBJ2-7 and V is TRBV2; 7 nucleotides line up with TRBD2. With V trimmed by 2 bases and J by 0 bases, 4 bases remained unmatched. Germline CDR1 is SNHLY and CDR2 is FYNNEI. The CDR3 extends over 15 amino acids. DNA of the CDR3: TGTGCCAGCAGTGAATTGGGACTACCCTCCTACGAGCAGTACTTC. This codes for CASSELGLPSYEQYF. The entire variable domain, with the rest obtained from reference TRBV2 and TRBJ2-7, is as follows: EPEVTQTPSHQVTQMGQEVILRCVPISNHLYFYWYRQILGQKVEFLVSFYNNEISEKSEIFDDQFSVERPDGSNFTLKIRSTKLEDSAMYFCASSELGLPSYEQYFGPGTRLTVT.